A single T cell receptor beta chain is shown here with its context. This sample was included in a study of T cells after somatic rescue of genetic block. The table came from immunoSEQ multiplex PCR; TCRdb's copy has only in-frame clones and leaves some out. The table records 60,000 to 75,000 clones, about 90% of them present only once. Per the germline V gene, CDR1 is MNHNY and CDR2 is SVGAGI (reference sequence). The CDR3 has 13 residues. The V end lost 2 bases, the J end lost 8 bases, and 12 bases lay between the germline ends. The genes are TRBV6-6 and TRBJ2-5, with D possibly being TRBD1 (5 bases). The TCR comes from a man aged 40-49 years. Sequenced input: peripheral blood mononuclear cells (PBMCs). CDR3 protein: CASSYGQTDTQYF. The CDR3 nucleotides read TGTGCCAGCAGTTACGGTCAGACAGACACCCAGTACTTC.